The sample holds one count of the clone carrying this T cell receptor (beta chain). This record comes from a study of blood T cell repertoires in COVID-19. As handled by the study authors: Amplified reference gene primers provided the basis for estimating nucleated cell counts. Here immunoSEQ multiplex PCR was the method, and the copy in TCRdb shows in-frame clones only, minus some. The DNA gave D and trimming, while V, J and clone size come from that table. The sample shows about 190,000 clones, approximately 88% of them seen only once. Participants' reported clinical history set cohort assignment. Germline V lookup: CDR1 SGHAT, CDR2 FQNNGV. The CDR3 contains 17 residues. V was clipped by 1 base and J by 6 bases; unmatched bases: 5.

The clonotype was recovered from a young woman who had recovered from COVID-19. Sequenced sample: PBMCs or T cells enriched from blood (not recorded which). J is TRBJ2-2 and V is TRBV11-2; TRBD2 agrees at 13 bases. The CDR3 DNA is TGTGCCAGCAGCTTAGGGAGACTAGCGGGGGGCTCCGGGGAGCTGTTTTTT. Translated: CASSLGRLAGGSGELFF. Using reference TRBV11-2 and TRBJ2-2 for the parts outside the CDR3, the full variable domain is EAGVAQSPRYKIIEKRQSVAFWCNPISGHATLYWYQQILGQGPKLLIQFQNNGVVDDSQLPKDRFSAERLKGVDSTLKIQPAKLEDSAVYLCASSLGRLAGGSGELFFGEGSRLTVL.